This TCR beta chain comes out of a study of blood T cell repertoires in COVID-19. In the original analysis: Amplification of reference gene primers was used by the study to estimate nucleated cell counts. Sequencing used immunoSEQ multiplex PCR; TCRdb keeps in-frame clones, though not all of them. D and trimming come from the DNA, and the V and J calls and clone size come from that table. The data contain around 200,000 clones, 88% of them singletons. V shed 2 bases and J shed 1 base, with 6 bases lying between them. Germline assignment: CDR1 SGDLS and CDR2 YYNGEE. This CDR3 comprises 13 residues. The sequenced sample consisted of peripheral blood. The rearrangement joins TRBV9 to TRBJ1-2; D is unclear. The clonotype comes from a young man with active or convalescent COVID-19. The CDR3 sequence: CASSVNSNYGYTF. The DNA of the CDR3 is TGTGCCAGCAGCGTGAACAGTAACTATGGCTACACCTTC.